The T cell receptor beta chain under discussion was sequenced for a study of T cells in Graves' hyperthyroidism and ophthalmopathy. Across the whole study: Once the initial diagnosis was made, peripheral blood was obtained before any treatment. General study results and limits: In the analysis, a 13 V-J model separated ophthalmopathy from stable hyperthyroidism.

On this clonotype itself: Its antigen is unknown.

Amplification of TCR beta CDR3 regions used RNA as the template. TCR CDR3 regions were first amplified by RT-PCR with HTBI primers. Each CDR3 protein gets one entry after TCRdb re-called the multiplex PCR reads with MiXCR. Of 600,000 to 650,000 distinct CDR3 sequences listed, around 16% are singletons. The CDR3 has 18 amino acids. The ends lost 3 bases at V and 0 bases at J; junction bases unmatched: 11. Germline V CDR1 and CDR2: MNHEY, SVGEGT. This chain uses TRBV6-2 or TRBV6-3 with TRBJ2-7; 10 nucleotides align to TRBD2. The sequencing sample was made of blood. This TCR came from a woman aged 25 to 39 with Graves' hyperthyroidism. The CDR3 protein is CASSYHPDTSGDSYEQYF. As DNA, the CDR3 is TGTGCCAGCAGTTATCATCCCGACACTAGCGGGGACTCCTACGAGCAGTACTTC.